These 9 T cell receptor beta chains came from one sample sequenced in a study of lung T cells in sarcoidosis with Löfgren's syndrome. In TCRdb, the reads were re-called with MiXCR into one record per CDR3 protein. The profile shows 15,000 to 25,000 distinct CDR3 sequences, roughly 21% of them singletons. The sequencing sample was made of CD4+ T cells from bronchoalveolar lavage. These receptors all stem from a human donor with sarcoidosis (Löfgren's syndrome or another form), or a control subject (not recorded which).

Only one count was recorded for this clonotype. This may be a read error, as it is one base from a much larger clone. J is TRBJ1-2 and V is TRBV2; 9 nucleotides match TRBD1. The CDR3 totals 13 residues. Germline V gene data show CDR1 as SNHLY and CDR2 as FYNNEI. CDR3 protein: CADGDRDPCGHTF. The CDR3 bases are TGTGCCGACGGGGACAGGGATCCTTGTGGCCACACCTTC.

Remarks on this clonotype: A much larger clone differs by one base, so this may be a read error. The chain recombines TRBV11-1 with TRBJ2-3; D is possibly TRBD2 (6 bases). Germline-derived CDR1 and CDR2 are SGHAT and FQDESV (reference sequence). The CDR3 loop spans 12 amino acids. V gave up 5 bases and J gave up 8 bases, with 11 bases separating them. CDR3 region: CASSPGSGTQYF. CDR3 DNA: TGTGCCAGCAGCCCCGGGAGCGGTACGCAGTATTTT.

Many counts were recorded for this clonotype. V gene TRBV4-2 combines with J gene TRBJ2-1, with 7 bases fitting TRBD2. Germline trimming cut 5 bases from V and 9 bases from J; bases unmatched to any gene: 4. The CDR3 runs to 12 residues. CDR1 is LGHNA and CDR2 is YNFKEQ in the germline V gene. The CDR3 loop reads CASSTREFEQFF. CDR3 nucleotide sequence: TGTGCCAGCAGCACGCGGGAGTTTGAGCAGTTCTTC.

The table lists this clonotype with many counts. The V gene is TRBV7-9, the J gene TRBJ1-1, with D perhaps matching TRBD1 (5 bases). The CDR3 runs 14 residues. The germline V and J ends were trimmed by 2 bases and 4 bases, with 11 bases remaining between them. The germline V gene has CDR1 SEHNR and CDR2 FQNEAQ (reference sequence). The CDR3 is CASSLLPGGTEAFF. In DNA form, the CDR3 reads TGTGCCAGCAGCTTACTTCCGGGGGGCACTGAAGCTTTCTTT.

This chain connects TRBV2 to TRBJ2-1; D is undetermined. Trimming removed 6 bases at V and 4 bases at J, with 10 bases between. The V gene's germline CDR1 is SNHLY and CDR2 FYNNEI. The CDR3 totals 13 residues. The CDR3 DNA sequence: TGTGCCAGCAGGACTCAGAGGTACAATGAGCAGTTCTTC. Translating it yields CASRTQRYNEQFF. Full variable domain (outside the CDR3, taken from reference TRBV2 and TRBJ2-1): EPEVTQTPSHQVTQMGQEVILRCVPISNHLYFYWYRQILGQKVEFLVSFYNNEISEKSEIFDDQFSVERPDGSNFTLKIRSTKLEDSAMYFCASRTQRYNEQFFGPGTRLTVL.

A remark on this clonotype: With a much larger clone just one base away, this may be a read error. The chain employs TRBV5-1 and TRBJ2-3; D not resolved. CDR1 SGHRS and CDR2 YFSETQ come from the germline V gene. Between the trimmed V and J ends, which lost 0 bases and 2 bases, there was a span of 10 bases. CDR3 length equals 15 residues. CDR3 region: CASSLGCNPTDTQYF. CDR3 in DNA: TGCGCCAGCAGCTTGGGATGCAATCCCACAGATACGCAGTATTTT.

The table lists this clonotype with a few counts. The CDR3 DNA sequence: TGTGCCAGTACTCCTAGCGGGACCAGGTGGAATGAGCAGTTCTTC. Translated: CASTPSGTRWNEQFF. V gene TRBV19 combines with J gene TRBJ2-1; 9 bases match TRBD2. The trim removed 7 bases at V and 7 bases at J, leaving 11 bases unmatched. The CDR3 covers 15 residues. CDR1 is LNHDA, CDR2 SQIVND, per germline (reference sequence).

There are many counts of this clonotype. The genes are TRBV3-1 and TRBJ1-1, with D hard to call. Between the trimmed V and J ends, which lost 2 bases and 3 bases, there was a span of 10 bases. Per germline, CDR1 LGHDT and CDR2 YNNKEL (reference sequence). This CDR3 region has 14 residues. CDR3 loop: CASSQPGPYTEAFF. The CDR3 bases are TGTGCCAGCAGCCAACCCGGGCCTTACACTGAAGCTTTCTTT.

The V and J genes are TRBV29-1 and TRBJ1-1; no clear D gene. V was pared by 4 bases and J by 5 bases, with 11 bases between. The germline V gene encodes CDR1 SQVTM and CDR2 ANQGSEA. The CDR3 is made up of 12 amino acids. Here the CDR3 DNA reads TGCAGCGTTGGACATGGACGAACTGAAGCTTTCTTT. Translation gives CSVGHGRTEAFF.